These 7 T cell receptor beta chains were all obtained from the same sample, sequenced in a study of cytomegalovirus exposure and HLA in healthy donors. The PCR employed 60 Vbeta primers together with 13 Jbeta primers. Assay: immunoSEQ multiplex PCR; the TCRdb copy retains only in-frame clones and omits some. The sample has 150,000 to 200,000 clones, roughly four fifths seen once. The specimen was PBMCs. These receptors were taken from a woman in her twenties or thirties in good health and CMV-seropositive.

This clone was found many times. This sequence joins TRBV6-5 and TRBJ1-1, with TRBD1 matching over 8 bases. The J segment lost 2 bases and the V segment lost 0 bases, leaving 5 bases of the junction unmatched. CDR3 length: 16 amino acids. In germline, CDR1 is MNHEY, CDR2 SVGAGI. The CDR3 sequence: CASSYSIQGANTEAFF. The CDR3 region has the DNA TGTGCCAGCAGTTACTCAATTCAGGGGGCCAACACTGAAGCTTTCTTT.

The V call is TRBV11-2, the J call TRBJ2-7; tentative D call: TRBD1 (5 bases). The CDR3 covers 17 residues. CDR1 SGHAT and CDR2 FQNNGV come from the germline V gene. The ends were cut back, 4 bases at V and 5 bases at J, with 24 bases in the middle. In nucleotides, the CDR3 is TGTGCCAGCAGCTCAATTAAGGGGCCAGGGATTTCCCACGAGCAGTACTTC. Protein product: CASSSIKGPGISHEQYF. The full variable domain, with the rest looked up from reference TRBV11-2 and TRBJ2-7, is EAGVAQSPRYKIIEKRQSVAFWCNPISGHATLYWYQQILGQGPKLLIQFQNNGVVDDSQLPKDRFSAERLKGVDSTLKIQPAKLEDSAVYLCASSSIKGPGISHEQYFGPGTRLTVT.

This clone was observed a handful of times. The V gene is TRBV5-4, the J gene TRBJ2-7; a weak D match, TRBD2 (5 bases). The CDR3 totals 14 residues. The V gene lost 3 bases and the J gene lost 7 bases, with 17 bases spanning the gap. CDR1 is SGHNT, CDR2 YYREEE, per germline (reference sequence). This CDR3 reads CASSSPKRTGEQYF. The CDR3 DNA follows: TGTGCCAGCAGCTCCCCTAAGAGGACGGGGGAGCAGTACTTC.

The chain combines TRBV7-9 with TRBJ1-2; D unclear. Germline assignment: CDR1 SEHNR and CDR2 FQNEAQ (reference sequence). Trimming left V 0 bases short and J 5 bases short, with 7 bases between. The CDR3 has 13 amino acids. CDR3 sequence reads: CASSLARGYGYTF. The CDR3, as DNA: TGTGCCAGCAGCTTAGCGCGCGGATATGGCTACACCTTC.

V usage is TRBV15 and J usage is TRBJ2-1; TRBD2 matches 12 bases. With 2 bases clipped from V and 5 bases from J, the junction kept 4 bases outside the gene matches. CDR1 LNHNV and CDR2 YYDKDF come from the germline V gene (reference sequence). This CDR3 region has 16 residues. The CDR3 loop reads CATSRHRTSGNNEQFF. DNA for the CDR3: TGTGCCACCAGCAGACACCGGACTAGCGGGAACAATGAGCAGTTCTTC.

The chain uses TRBV5-1 and TRBJ2-1; 13 nucleotides match TRBD2. Germline V CDR1 and CDR2: SGHRS, YFSETQ. With 0 bases clipped from V and 8 bases from J, the junction kept 2 bases outside the gene matches. This CDR3 region has 15 residues. Written as DNA, the CDR3 is TGCGCCAGCAGCTTGGGACTAGCGGGAGGTGATGAGCAGTTCTTC. This sequence encodes CASSLGLAGGDEQFF.

The V gene is TRBV19, the J gene TRBJ2-3; TRBD2 matches at 8 bases. The V and J ends lost 6 bases and 2 bases, in that order; junction bases with no gene match: 13. The length of the CDR3 is 17 residues. CDR1 and CDR2 from the germline V gene are LNHDA and SQIVND (reference sequence). CDR3 protein: CASSEFSGTENTDTQYF. The CDR3 DNA reads TGTGCCAGTAGCGAATTTAGCGGGACCGAGAACACAGATACGCAGTATTTT.